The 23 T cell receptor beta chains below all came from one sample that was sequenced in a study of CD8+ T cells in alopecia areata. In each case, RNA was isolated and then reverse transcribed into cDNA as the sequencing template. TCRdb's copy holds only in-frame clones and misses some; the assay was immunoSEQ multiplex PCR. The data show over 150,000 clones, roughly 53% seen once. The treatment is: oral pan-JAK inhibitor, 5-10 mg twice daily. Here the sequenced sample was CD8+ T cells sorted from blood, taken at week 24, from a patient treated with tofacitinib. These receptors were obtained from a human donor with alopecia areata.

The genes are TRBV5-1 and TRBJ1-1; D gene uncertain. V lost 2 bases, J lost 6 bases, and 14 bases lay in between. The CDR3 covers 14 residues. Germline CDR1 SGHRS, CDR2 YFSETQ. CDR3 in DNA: TGCGCCAGCAGCTTTACCGGCACCTTCGCTGAAGCTTTCTTT. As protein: CASSFTGTFAEAFF.

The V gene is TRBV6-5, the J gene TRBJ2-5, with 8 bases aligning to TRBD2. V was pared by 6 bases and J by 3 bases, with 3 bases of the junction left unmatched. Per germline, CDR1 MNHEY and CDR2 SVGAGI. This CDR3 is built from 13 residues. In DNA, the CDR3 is TGTGCCAGCAGCCCCGGGGGGGAAGAGACCCAGTACTTC. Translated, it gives CASSPGGEETQYF.

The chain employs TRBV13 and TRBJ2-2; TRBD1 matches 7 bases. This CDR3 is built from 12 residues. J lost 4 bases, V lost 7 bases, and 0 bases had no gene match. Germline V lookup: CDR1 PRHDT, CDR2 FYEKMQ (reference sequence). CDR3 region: CASTGGTGELFF. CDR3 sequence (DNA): TGTGCCAGCACAGGGGGCACCGGGGAGCTGTTTTTT.

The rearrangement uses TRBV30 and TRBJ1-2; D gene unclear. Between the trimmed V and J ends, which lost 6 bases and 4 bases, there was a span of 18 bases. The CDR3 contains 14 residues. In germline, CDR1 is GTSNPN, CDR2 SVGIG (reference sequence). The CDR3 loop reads CACQPVGSGYGYTF. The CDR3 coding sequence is TGTGCCTGCCAGCCAGTCGGGTCTGGCTATGGCTACACCTTC.

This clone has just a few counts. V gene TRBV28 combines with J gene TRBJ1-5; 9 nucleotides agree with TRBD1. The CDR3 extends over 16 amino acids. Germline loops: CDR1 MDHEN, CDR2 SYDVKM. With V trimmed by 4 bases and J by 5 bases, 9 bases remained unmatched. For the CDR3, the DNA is TGTGCCAGCAGTTCATTCCCTGACAGGGGGGATCAGCCCCAGCATTTT. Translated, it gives CASSSFPDRGDQPQHF.

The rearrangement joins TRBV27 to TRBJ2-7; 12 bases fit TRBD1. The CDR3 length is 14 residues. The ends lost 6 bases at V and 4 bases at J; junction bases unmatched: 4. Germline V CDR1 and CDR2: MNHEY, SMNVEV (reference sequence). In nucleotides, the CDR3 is TGTGCCAGCAGCCCGGGACAGGGGGCTTACGAGCAGTACTTC. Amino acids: CASSPGQGAYEQYF.

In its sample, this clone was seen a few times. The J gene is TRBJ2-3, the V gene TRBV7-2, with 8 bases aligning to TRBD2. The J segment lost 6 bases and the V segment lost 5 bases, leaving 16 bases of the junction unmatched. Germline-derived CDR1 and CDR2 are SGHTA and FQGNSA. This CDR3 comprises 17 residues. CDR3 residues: CASSDPTRGGLTDTQYF. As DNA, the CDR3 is TGTGCCAGCAGCGACCCTACTCGCGGGGGGTTGACGGATACGCAGTATTTT.

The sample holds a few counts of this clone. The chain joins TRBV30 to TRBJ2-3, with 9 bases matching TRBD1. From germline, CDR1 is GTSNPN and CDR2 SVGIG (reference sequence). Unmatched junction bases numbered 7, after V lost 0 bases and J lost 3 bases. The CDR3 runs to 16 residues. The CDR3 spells CAWSVRDRDGTDTQYF. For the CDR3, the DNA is TGTGCCTGGAGTGTACGGGACAGGGACGGTACAGATACGCAGTATTTT. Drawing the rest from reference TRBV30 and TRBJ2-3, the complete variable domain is SQTIHQWPATLVQPVGSPLSLECTVEGTSNPNLYWYRQAAGRGLQLLFYSVGIGQISSEVPQNLSASRPQDRQFILSSKKLLLSDSGFYLCAWSVRDRDGTDTQYFGPGTRLTVL.

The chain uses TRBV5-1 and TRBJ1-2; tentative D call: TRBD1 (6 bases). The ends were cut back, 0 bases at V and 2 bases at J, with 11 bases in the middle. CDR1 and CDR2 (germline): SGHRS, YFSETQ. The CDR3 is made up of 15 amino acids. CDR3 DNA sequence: TGCGCCAGCAGCTTGGGCCGGACAGACAACTATGGCTACACCTTC. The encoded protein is CASSLGRTDNYGYTF. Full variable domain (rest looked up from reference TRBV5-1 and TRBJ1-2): KAGVTQTPRYLIKTRGQQVTLSCSPISGHRSVSWYQQTPGQGLQFLFEYFSETQRNKGNFPGRFSGRQFSNSRSEMNVSTLELGDSALYLCASSLGRTDNYGYTFGSGTRLTVV.

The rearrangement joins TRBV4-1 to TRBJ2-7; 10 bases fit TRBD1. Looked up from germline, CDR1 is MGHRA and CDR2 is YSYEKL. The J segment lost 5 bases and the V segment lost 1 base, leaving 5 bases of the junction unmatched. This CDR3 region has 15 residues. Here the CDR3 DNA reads TGCGCCAGCAGCCAAGTAGACAGGGGGCGCGACGAGCAGTACTTC. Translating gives CASSQVDRGRDEQYF.

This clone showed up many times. The CDR3 spells CASSLRGQTEAFF. CDR3 bases: TGTGCCAGCAGCTTGAGGGGGCAAACTGAAGCTTTCTTT. The V gene is TRBV7-8, the J gene TRBJ1-1; 7 nucleotides align to TRBD1. CDR1 SGHVS and CDR2 FQNEAQ come from the germline V gene. The J segment lost 5 bases and the V segment lost 3 bases, leaving 3 bases of the junction unmatched. CDR3 size: 13 residues.

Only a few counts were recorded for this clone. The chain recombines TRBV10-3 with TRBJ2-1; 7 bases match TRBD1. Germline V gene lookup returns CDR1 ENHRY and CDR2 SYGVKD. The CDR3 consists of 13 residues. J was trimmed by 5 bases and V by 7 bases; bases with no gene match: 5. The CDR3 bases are TGTGCCATCACCATGGGACAGCACAATGAGCAGTTCTTC. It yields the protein CAITMGQHNEQFF.

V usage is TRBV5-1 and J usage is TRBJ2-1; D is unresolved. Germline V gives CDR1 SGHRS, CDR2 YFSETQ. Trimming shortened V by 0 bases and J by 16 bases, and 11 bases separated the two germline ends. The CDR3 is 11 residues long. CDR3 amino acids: CASSLGRLPFF. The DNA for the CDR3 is TGCGCCAGCAGCTTGGGAAGGTTGCCCTTCTTC.

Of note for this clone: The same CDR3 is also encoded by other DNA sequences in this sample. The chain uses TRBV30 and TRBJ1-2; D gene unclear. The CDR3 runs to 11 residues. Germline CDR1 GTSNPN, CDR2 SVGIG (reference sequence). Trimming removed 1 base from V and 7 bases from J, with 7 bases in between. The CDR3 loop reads CAWSGGSGYTF. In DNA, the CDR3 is TGTGCCTGGAGTGGGGGTTCTGGCTACACCTTC.

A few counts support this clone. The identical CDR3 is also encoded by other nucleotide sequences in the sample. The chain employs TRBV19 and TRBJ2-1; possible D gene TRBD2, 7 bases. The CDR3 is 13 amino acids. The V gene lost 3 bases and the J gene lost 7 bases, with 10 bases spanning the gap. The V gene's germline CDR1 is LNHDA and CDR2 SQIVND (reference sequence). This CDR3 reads CASSMGGLNEQFF. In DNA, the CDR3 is TGTGCCAGTAGTATGGGGGGGCTAAATGAGCAGTTCTTC.

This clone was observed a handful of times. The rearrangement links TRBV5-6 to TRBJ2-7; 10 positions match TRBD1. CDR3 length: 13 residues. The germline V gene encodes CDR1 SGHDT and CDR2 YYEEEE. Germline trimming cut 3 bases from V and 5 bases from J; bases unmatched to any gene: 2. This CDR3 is CASSWDRGNEQYF. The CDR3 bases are TGTGCCAGCAGCTGGGACAGGGGCAACGAGCAGTACTTC.

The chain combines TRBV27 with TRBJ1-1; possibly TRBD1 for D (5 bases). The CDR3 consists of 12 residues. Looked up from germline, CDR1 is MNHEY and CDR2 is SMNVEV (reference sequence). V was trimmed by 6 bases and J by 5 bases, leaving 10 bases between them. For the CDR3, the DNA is TGTGCCAGCAGACGGACACGAACTGAAGCTTTCTTT. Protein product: CASRRTRTEAFF.

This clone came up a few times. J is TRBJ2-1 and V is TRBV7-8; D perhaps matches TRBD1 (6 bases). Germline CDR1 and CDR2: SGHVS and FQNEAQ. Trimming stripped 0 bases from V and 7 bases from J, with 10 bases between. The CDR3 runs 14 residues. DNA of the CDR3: TGTGCCAGCAGCTTAGCGGGGGCCAGGAATGAGCAGTTCTTC. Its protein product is CASSLAGARNEQFF.

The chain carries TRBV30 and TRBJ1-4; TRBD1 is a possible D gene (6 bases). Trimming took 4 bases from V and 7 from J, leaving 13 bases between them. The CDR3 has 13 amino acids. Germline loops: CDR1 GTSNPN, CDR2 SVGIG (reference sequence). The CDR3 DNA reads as TGTGCCTGGACCCCGGGGGGCGCTGAAAAACTGTTTTTT. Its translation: CAWTPGGAEKLFF.

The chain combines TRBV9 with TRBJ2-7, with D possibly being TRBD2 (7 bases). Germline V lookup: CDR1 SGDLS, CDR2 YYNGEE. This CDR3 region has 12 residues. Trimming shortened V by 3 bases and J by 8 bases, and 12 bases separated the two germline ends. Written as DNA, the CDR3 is TGTGCCAGCAGCGCCGAGGGGGGGCAGCAGTACTTC. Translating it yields CASSAEGGQQYF.

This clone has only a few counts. CDR3 region: CASSLSTRTGELFF. The CDR3 DNA follows: TGTGCCAGCAGTTTATCGACAAGAACCGGGGAGCTGTTTTTT. The gene calls are TRBV27 and TRBJ2-2; no clear D. V was trimmed by 0 bases and J by 5 bases, leaving 7 bases between them. From germline, CDR1 is MNHEY and CDR2 SMNVEV (reference sequence). The CDR3 runs to 14 residues.

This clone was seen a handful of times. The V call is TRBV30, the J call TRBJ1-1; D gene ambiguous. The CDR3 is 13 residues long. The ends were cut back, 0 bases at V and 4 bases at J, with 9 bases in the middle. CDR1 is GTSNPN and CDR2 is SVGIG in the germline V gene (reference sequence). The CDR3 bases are TGTGCCTGGAGTGTCGGCACCCGCACTGAAGCTTTCTTT. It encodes CAWSVGTRTEAFF.

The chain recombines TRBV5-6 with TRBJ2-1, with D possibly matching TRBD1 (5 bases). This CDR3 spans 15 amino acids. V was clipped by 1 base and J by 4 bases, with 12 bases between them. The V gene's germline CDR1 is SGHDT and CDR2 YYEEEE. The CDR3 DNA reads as TGTGCCAGCAGCTTGTCAGGGTCGAGGTACAATGAGCAGTTCTTC. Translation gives CASSLSGSRYNEQFF.